These 14 T cell receptor beta chains were all obtained from the same sample, sequenced in a study of shared clonotypes between healthy human individuals. TCRdb keeps only in-frame clones here, not all; method: immunoSEQ multiplex PCR. The table includes around 2.1 million clones, approximately 96% detected once. Sequencing was carried out using naive CD4+ T cells sorted from blood. Described subset: CD45RA+ positively selected. The receptors come from a man younger than 35 in good health.

The V gene is TRBV18, the J gene TRBJ2-5; D is ambiguous. Trimming stripped 3 bases from V and 5 bases from J, with 10 bases between. In germline, CDR1 is KGHSH, CDR2 LQKENI. This CDR3 has 13 residues. The CDR3 DNA reads TGTGCCAGCTCACCTCAACCAGCGGAGACCCAGTACTTC. This sequence encodes CASSPQPAETQYF.

The rearrangement uses TRBV28 and TRBJ2-7; D unresolved. The CDR3 has 12 amino acids. Trimming shortened V by 4 bases and J by 3 bases, and 7 bases separated the two germline ends. The germline V gene has CDR1 MDHEN and CDR2 SYDVKM. The CDR3 DNA is TGTGCCAGCAGTTCGGGCGACTACGAGCAGTACTTC. Translated: CASSSGDYEQYF.

The J gene is TRBJ2-2, the V gene TRBV5-4; tentatively, D is TRBD1 (6 bases). Looked up from germline, CDR1 is SGHNT and CDR2 is YYREEE (reference sequence). The V gene lost 3 bases and the J gene lost 4 bases, with 16 bases spanning the gap. There are 16 residues in the CDR3. CDR3 sequence (DNA): TGTGCCAGCAGCTCCCGGGACAAACGCTTCACCGGGGAGCTGTTTTTT. Translated: CASSSRDKRFTGELFF.

This chain uses TRBV2 with TRBJ1-2; TRBD1 aligns across 11 bases. This CDR3 is built from 15 residues. V dropped 6 bases and J dropped 6; count of bases not matched to a gene: 9. From germline, CDR1 is SNHLY and CDR2 FYNNEI. CDR3 sequence (DNA): TGTGCCAGCAGCCTCACGGGACAGGGGGGAAATGGCTACACCTTC. Protein: CASSLTGQGGNGYTF. Combining the CDR3 with reference TRBV2 and TRBJ1-2 gives the whole variable domain EPEVTQTPSHQVTQMGQEVILRCVPISNHLYFYWYRQILGQKVEFLVSFYNNEISEKSEIFDDQFSVERPDGSNFTLKIRSTKLEDSAMYFCASSLTGQGGNGYTFGSGTRLTVV.

The chain carries TRBV4-1 and TRBJ2-1; TRBD2 matches at 7 bases. The germline CDR1 and CDR2 sequences are MGHRA and YSYEKL. The CDR3 consists of 16 residues. Trimming took 4 bases from V and 0 from J; bases not matched to a gene: 6. The CDR3 coding sequence is TGCGCCAGCAGCCGTACCAGCGGGGTCTCCTACAATGAGCAGTTCTTC. As protein: CASSRTSGVSYNEQFF.

CDR3 coding DNA: TGTGCCAGCAGAGTAGGACCGGGGGCTGGAAACACCATATATTTT. It specifies CASRVGPGAGNTIYF. The chain joins TRBV7-2 to TRBJ1-3, with a weak D call TRBD1 (5 bases). Between the trimmed V and J ends, which lost 6 bases and 2 bases, there was a span of 14 bases. The length of the CDR3 is 15 residues. CDR1 and CDR2 (germline): SGHTA, FQGNSA.

This rearrangement joins TRBV7-8 to TRBJ2-3; D not resolved. The ends were cut back, 5 bases at V and 4 bases at J, with 13 bases in the middle. Germline assignment: CDR1 SGHVS and CDR2 FQNEAQ. The CDR3 sequence is 14 residues long. CDR3 in DNA: TGTGCCAGCAGCCTTCCGTTGAGGTCAGATACGCAGTATTTT. Translation gives CASSLPLRSDTQYF.

The DNA of the CDR3 is TGTGCCAGCAGTTCCCCCTCTCCTCAACCGGGACGTCCGGCCTACGAGCAGTACTTC. Translation: CASSSPSPQPGRPAYEQYF. This sequence joins TRBV28 and TRBJ2-7; D could derive from TRBD1 or TRBD2 (5 bases each). This CDR3 is built from 19 residues. Per germline, CDR1 MDHEN and CDR2 SYDVKM. V lost 4 bases to trimming and J lost 2 bases, with 27 bases between them.

The chain employs TRBV27 and TRBJ1-2; 9 bases fit TRBD1. This CDR3 has 17 residues. Germline V gene lookup returns CDR1 MNHEY and CDR2 SMNVEV (reference sequence). V gave up 5 bases and J gave up 2 bases; unmatched junction bases: 12. CDR3 coding DNA: TGTGCCAGCAGTCCACAGGGGGCATGGGGTCAGAACTATGGCTACACCTTC. Encoded protein: CASSPQGAWGQNYGYTF.

V is TRBV4-3 and J is TRBJ2-1; the D call may be TRBD1 or TRBD2 (5 bases each). CDR1 LGHNA and CDR2 YSLEER come from the germline V gene. The CDR3 loop spans 16 amino acids. V dropped 1 base and J dropped 1 base, with 11 bases sitting between them. The CDR3 is CASSQVTGPSYNEQFF. For the CDR3, the DNA is TGCGCCAGCAGCCAAGTAACGGGGCCGTCCTACAATGAGCAGTTCTTC.

This rearrangement joins TRBV7-9 to TRBJ2-7; a weak D match, TRBD2 (5 bases). V lost 4 bases to trimming and J lost 0 bases, with 10 bases between them. The CDR3 has 14 amino acids. Per germline, CDR1 SEHNR and CDR2 FQNEAQ (reference sequence). In nucleotides, the CDR3 is TGTGCCAGCAGCTCACTAGTTCTCTCCTACGAGCAGTACTTC. This sequence encodes CASSSLVLSYEQYF.

This clone was detected only once. The chain links TRBV6-5 to TRBJ2-5; D gene unclear. The CDR3 sequence is 13 residues long. Germline loops: CDR1 MNHEY, CDR2 SVGAGI. V dropped 5 bases and J dropped 1 base, with 8 bases sitting between them. CDR3 nucleotide sequence: TGTGCCAGCAGTCCGTCCCCCCAAGAGACCCAGTACTTC. Amino acids: CASSPSPQETQYF.

Of note for this clone: This same CDR3 is encoded by further DNA sequences in the sample. This chain uses TRBV2 with TRBJ2-5; a possible D gene is TRBD1 (6 bases). Trimming left V 8 bases short and J 5 bases short, with 12 bases between. Germline values: CDR1 SNHLY, CDR2 FYNNEI. The CDR3 sequence is 12 residues long. The DNA of the CDR3 is TGTGCCAGCTCAGCAGGGGCCGAGACCCAGTACTTC. Protein sequence: CASSAGAETQYF.

V and J are TRBV25-1 and TRBJ2-3; a possible D gene is TRBD1 (6 bases). The CDR3 totals 12 residues. CDR1 is MGHDK, CDR2 SYGVNS, per germline. Trimming shortened V by 8 bases and J by 2 bases, and 8 bases separated the two germline ends. CDR3 DNA sequence: TGTGCCAGCGGACAGACCACAGATACGCAGTATTTT. Translating gives CASGQTTDTQYF.